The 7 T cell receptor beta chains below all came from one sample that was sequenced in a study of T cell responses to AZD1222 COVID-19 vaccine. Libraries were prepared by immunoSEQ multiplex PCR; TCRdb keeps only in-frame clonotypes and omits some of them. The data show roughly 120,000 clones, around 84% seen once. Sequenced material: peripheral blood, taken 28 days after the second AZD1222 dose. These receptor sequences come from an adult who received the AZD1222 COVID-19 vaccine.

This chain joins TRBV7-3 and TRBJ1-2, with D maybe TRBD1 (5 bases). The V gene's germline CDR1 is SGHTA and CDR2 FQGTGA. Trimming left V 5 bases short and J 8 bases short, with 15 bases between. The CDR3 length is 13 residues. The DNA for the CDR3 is TGTGCCAGCAGCCCTGGGACCAGAGGCGGCTACACCTTC. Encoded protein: CASSPGTRGGYTF.

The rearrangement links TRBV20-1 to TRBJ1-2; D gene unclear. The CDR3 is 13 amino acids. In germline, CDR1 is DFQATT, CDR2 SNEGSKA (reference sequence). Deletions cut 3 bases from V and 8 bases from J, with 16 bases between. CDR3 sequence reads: CSASYSRLGGYTF. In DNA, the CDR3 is TGCAGTGCTAGTTATTCTCGGTTGGGCGGCTACACCTTC.

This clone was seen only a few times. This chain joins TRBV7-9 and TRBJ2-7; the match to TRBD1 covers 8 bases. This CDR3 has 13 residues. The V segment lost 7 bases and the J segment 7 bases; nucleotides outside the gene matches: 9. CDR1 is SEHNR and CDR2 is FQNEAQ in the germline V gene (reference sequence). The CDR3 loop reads CASTGQGASEQYF. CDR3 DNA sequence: TGTGCCAGCACCGGGCAGGGGGCCAGTGAGCAGTACTTC.

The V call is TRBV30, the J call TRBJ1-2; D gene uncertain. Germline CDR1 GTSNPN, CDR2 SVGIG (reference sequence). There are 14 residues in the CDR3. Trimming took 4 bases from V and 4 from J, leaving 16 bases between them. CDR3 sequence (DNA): TGTGCCTGGAACCGAAAAATAACGGGCTATGGCTACACCTTC. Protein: CAWNRKITGYGYTF.

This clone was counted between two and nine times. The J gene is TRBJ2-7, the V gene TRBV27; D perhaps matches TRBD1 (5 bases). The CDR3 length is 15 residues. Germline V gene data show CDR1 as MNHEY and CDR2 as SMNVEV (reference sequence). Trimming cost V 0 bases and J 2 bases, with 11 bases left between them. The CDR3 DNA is TGTGCCAGCAGTTTATCATATCAGGGAACCTACGAGCAGTACTTC. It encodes CASSLSYQGTYEQYF.

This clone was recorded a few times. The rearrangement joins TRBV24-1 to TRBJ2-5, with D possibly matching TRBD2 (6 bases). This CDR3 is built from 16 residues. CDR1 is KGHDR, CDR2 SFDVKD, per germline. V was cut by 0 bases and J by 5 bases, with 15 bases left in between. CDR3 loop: CATSDLKFGGMETQYF. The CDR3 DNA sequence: TGTGCCACCAGTGATTTGAAGTTCGGGGGAATGGAGACCCAGTACTTC.

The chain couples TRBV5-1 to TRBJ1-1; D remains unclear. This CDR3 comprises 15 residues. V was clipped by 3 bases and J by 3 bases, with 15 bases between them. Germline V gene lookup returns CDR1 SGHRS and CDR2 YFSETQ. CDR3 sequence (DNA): TGCGCCAGCAGCTCCCTCGTTGGGCTCTACACTGAAGCTTTCTTT. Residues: CASSSLVGLYTEAFF.